The next 7 T cell receptor beta chains were all read from a single sample in a study of beta chain features in type 1 diabetes (dated by TCRdb to between 2017 and 2018). What the study reported, not specific to this receptor: Type 1 diabetes patients showed a moderate but significant shortening of TCRB CDR3 length in all four CD4+ subsets.

Their antigen targets remain unknown. The library was produced with the immunoSEQ multiplex PCR assay. All of the isolated RNA was reverse transcribed with the High Capacity cDNA Reverse Transcription Kit, so expressed TCRB transcripts were sequenced. Sourced from immuneACCESS, this table was stored by TCRdb with only in-frame sequences that have V and J called. A share of the clones is absent; for the studies checked, an unresolved V gene accounts for under half, and the remainder has no known explanation. Present in this sample are 500,000 to 650,000 clones, 9.5% to 15% of which were seen just once. Together, the top ten hold roughly 0.11% of the sample. Input material: naive CD4+ T cells from blood. The cell subset or site label of this sample denotes: true naive CD4+ T cells. These receptors were collected from a man aged 25-45 years with type 1 diabetes.

This clone showed up just a few times. This rearrangement joins TRBV28 to TRBJ1-5, with unresolved D. The CDR3 extends over 16 amino acids. V was cut by 3 bases and J by 0 bases, with 12 bases left in between. Germline-derived CDR1 and CDR2 are MDHEN and SYDVKM. The DNA for the CDR3 is TGTGCCAGCAGTTTTTCGTCCGGGCCTAGCAATCAGCCCCAGCATTTT. Translating gives CASSFSSGPSNQPQHF.

This clone was recorded a few times. The chain has TRBV29-1 and TRBJ1-1, with D hard to call. The CDR3 totals 12 residues. CDR1 SQVTM and CDR2 ANQGSEA come from the germline V gene. The germline V and J ends were trimmed by 5 bases and 4 bases, with 11 bases remaining between them. The CDR3: CSVKSGPTEAFF. In DNA form, the CDR3 reads TGCAGCGTTAAGTCCGGCCCCACTGAAGCTTTCTTT.

This chain links TRBV18 with TRBJ2-3; the D call may be TRBD1 or TRBD2 (5 bases each). Per germline, CDR1 KGHSH and CDR2 LQKENI. V dropped 0 bases and J dropped 3 bases, with 7 bases sitting between them. CDR3 length: 14 residues. CDR3 DNA: TGTGCCAGCTCACCACCGGGGGATACAGATACGCAGTATTTT. This gives the protein CASSPPGDTDTQYF.

This clone was counted a few times. The chain is built from TRBV4-2 and TRBJ2-7; 8 bases agree with TRBD1. CDR1 and CDR2 (germline): LGHNA, YNFKEQ. CDR3 length: 15 amino acids. Trimming at V came to 3 bases and at J to 4 bases, leaving 8 bases not matched to a gene. Here the CDR3 reads CASSQQGATTYEQYF. In DNA form, the CDR3 reads TGTGCCAGCAGCCAGCAGGGGGCCACTACATACGAGCAGTACTTC.

This chain links TRBV11-2 with TRBJ1-1; TRBD1 is a possible D gene (5 bases). The CDR3 sequence is 15 residues long. Germline V gene data show CDR1 as SGHAT and CDR2 as FQNNGV. V lost 5 bases, J lost 1 base, and 14 bases lay in between. The CDR3 bases are TGTGCCAGCAGCGTTGGACACTTGGGGAACACTGAAGCTTTCTTT. This translates into CASSVGHLGNTEAFF.

This clone turned up a few times. The chain uses TRBV29-1 and TRBJ1-3; 7 positions match TRBD1. CDR1 and CDR2 (germline): SQVTM, ANQGSEA. This CDR3 region has 14 residues. Trimming cost V 8 bases and J 1 base; bases outside gene matches: 8. CDR3 sequence (DNA): TGCAGCTCTTTGGGACAGTTGTCTGGAAACACCATATATTTT. Amino acid sequence: CSSLGQLSGNTIYF.

This clone has just a few counts. The CDR3 bases are TGTGCCAGCAGCCCAGGCGGGACAGCAAGCGGTGGCTACACCTTC. Amino acid sequence: CASSPGGTASGGYTF. The V call is TRBV7-2, the J call TRBJ1-2; 7 bases agree with TRBD1. The CDR3 is made up of 15 amino acids. After removal of 5 bases from V and 7 bases from J, the junction contained 13 bases not matched to a gene. The germline gives CDR1 SGHTA, CDR2 FQGNSA.